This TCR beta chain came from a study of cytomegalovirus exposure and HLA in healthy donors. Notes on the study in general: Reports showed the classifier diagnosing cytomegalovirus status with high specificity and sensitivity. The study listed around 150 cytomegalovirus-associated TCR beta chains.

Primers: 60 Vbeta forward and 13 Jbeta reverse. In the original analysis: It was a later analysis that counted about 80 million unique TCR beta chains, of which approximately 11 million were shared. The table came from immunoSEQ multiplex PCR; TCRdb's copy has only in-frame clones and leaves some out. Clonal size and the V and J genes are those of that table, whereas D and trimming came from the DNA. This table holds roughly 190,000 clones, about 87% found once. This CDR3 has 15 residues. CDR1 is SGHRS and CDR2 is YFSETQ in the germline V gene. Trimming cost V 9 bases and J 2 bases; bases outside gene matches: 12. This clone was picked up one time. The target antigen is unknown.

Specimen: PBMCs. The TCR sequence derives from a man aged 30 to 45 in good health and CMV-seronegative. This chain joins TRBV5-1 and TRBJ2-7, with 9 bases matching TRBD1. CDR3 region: CATRPGTGPTYEQYF. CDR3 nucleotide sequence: TGCGCCACCCGACCGGGGACAGGGCCTACCTACGAGCAGTACTTC.